The clone carrying this T cell receptor (beta chain) was detected ten times or more. Each CDR3 protein is one row after TCRdb ran MiXCR on the 5' RACE reads. The sample records 29,000 or so distinct CDR3 sequences, around 10% being singletons. These data come from a study of T-cell memory formation after mild COVID-19. Overall study: TCR clusters were largely donor specific.

The clonotype originates from an adult woman who had mild COVID-19 (a few samples of this study predate the infection). Cell type and time point are not known. The sequencing input was PBMCs or a T cell subset sorted from them (not recorded which).

The CDR3: CSARDPGHSYNEQFF. The CDR3 DNA reads TGCAGTGCTAGAGATCCAGGCCACTCCTACAATGAGCAGTTCTTC. The chain has TRBV20-1 and TRBJ2-1, with no clear D. This CDR3 has 15 residues. V was clipped by 0 bases and J by 0 bases, with 9 bases between them. CDR1 is DFQATT, CDR2 SNEGSKA, per germline (reference sequence).